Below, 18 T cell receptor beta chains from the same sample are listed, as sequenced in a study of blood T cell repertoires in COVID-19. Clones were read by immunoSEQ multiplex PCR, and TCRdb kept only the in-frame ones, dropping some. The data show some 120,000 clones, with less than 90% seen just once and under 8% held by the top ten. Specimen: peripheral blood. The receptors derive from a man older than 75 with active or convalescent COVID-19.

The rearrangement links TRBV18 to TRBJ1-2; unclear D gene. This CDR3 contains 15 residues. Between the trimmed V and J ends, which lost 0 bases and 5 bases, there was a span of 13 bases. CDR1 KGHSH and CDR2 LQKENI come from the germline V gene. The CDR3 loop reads CASSPPNRVQYGYTF. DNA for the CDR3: TGTGCCAGCTCACCACCGAATCGGGTCCAGTATGGCTACACCTTC.

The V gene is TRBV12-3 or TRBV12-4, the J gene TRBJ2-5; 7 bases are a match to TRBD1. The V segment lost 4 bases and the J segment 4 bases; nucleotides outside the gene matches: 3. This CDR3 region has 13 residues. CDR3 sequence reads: CASSSGTAETQYF. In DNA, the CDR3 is TGTGCCAGCAGTTCCGGGACAGCAGAGACCCAGTACTTC.

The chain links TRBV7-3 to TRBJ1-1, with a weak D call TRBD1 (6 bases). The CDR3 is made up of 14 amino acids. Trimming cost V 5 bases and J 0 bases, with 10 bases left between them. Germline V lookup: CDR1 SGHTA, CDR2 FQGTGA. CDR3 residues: CASSPGQLNTEAFF. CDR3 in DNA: TGTGCCAGCAGCCCCGGACAGCTGAACACTGAAGCTTTCTTT.

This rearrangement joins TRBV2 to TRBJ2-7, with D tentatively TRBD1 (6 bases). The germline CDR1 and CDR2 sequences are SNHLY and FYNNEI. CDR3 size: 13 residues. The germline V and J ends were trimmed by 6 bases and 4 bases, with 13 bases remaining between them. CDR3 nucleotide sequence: TGTGCCAGCAGAAACAGGGATTTTTACGAGCAGTACTTC. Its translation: CASRNRDFYEQYF. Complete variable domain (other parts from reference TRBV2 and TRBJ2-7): EPEVTQTPSHQVTQMGQEVILRCVPISNHLYFYWYRQILGQKVEFLVSFYNNEISEKSEIFDDQFSVERPDGSNFTLKIRSTKLEDSAMYFCASRNRDFYEQYFGPGTRLTVT.

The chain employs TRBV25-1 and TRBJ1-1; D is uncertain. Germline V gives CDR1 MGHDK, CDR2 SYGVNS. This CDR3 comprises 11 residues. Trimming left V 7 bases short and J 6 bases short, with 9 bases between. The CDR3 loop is CASTSVAEAFF. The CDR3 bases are TGTGCCAGCACATCGGTTGCTGAAGCTTTCTTT.

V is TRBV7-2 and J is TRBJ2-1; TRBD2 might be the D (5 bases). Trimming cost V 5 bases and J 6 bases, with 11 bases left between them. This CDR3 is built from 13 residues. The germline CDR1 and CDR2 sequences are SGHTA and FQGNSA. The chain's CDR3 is CASSTTRSNEQFF. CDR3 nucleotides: TGTGCCAGCAGCACCACTAGGTCCAATGAGCAGTTCTTC.

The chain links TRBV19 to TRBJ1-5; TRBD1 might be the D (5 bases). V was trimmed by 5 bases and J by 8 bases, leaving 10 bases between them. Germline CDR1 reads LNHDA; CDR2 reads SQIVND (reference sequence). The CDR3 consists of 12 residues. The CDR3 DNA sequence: TGTGCCAGTAGTGGCGGACAAGAGCCCCAGCATTTT. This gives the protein CASSGGQEPQHF.

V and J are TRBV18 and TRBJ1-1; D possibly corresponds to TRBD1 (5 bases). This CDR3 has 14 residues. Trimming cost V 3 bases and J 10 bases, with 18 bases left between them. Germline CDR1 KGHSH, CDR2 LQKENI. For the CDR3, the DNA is TGTGCCAGCTCACCGAATTTAGGGGTTACTCTAGCTTTCTTT. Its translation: CASSPNLGVTLAFF.

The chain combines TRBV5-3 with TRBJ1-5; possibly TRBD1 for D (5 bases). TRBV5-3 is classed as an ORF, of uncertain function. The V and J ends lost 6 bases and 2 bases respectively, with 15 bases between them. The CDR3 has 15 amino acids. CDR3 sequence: CARNLGGNRNQPQHF. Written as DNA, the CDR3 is TGTGCCAGAAACCTGGGGGGGAATCGCAATCAGCCCCAGCATTTT.

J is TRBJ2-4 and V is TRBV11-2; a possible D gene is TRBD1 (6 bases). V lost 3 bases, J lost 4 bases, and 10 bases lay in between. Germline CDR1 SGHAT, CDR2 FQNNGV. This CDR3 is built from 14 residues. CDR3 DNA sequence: TGTGCCAGCAGCTTGCAGGGGCTAAAAAACATTCAGTACTTC. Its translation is CASSLQGLKNIQYF.

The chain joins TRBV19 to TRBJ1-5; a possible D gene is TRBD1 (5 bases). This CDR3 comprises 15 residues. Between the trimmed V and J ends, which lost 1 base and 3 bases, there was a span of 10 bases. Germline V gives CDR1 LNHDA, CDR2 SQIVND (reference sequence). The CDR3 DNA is TGTGCCAGTAGTATAGCCAGGGCGGTCAATCAGCCCCAGCATTTT. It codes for CASSIARAVNQPQHF.

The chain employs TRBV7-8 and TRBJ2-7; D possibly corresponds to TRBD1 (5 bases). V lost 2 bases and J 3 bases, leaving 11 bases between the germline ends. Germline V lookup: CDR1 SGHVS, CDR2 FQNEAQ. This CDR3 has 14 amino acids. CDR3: CASSLSDSHYEQYF. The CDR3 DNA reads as TGTGCCAGCAGCTTATCTGACAGCCACTACGAGCAGTACTTC.

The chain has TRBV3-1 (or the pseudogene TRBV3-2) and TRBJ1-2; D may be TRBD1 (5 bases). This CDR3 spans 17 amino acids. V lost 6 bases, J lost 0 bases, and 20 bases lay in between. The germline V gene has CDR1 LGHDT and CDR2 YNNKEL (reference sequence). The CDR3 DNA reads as TGTGCCAGCAGGAACGATCATAAAAGGGGATCTAACTATGGCTACACCTTC. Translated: CASRNDHKRGSNYGYTF.

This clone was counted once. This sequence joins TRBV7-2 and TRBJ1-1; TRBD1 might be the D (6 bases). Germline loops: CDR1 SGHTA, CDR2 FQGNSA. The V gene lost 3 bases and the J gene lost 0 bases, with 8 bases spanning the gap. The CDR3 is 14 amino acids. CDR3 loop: CASSLGHLNTEAFF. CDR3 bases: TGTGCCAGCAGCTTGGGACACCTGAACACTGAAGCTTTCTTT.

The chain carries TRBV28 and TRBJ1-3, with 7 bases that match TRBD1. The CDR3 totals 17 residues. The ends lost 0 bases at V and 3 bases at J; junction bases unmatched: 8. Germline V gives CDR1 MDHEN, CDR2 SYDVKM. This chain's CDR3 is CASSLWYRTGGGNTIYF. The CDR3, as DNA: TGTGCCAGCAGTTTATGGTACAGGACAGGAGGTGGAAACACCATATATTTT.

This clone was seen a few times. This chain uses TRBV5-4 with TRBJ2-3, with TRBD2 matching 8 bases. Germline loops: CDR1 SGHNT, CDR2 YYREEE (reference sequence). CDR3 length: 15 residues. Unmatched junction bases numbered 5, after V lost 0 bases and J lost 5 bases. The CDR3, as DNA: TGTGCCAGCAGCTTGGCGGGGGGGCAGAAAGATACGCAGTATTTT. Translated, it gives CASSLAGGQKDTQYF.

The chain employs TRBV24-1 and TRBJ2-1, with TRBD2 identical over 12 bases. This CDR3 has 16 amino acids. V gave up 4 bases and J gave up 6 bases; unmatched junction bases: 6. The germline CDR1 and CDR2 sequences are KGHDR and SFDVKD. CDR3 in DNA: TGTGCCACCAGTGACCTGACTAGCGGGAGAGTCAATGAGCAGTTCTTC. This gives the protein CATSDLTSGRVNEQFF.

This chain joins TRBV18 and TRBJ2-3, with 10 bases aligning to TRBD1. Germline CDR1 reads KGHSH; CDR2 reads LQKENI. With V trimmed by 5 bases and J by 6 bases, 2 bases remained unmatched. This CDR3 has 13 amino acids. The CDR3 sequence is CASSGTGADTQYF. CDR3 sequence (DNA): TGTGCCAGCTCAGGGACAGGGGCGGATACGCAGTATTTT.